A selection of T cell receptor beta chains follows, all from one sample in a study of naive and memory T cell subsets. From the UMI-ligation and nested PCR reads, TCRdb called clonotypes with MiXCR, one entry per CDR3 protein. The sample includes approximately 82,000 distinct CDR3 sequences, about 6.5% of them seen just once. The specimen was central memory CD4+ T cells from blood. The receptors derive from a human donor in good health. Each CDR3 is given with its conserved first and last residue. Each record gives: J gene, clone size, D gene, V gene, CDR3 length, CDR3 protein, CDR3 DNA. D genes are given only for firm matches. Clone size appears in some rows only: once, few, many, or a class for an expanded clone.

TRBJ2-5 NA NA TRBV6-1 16 CASSKGGGTGQETQYF TGTGCCAGCAGTAAGGGAGGGGGGACGGGCCAAGAGACCCAGTACTTC
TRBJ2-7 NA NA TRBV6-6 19 CASSYSQGLGSIVSYEQYF TGTGCCAGCAGTTACTCACAGGGTCTGGGGTCTATCGTCTCCTACGAGCAGTACTTC
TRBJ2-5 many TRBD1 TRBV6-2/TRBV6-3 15 CASSLAGTGMETQYF TGTGCCAGCAGTCTAGCCGGGACAGGGATGGAGACCCAGTACTTC
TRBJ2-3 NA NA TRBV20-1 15 CSARESYPITDTQYF TGCAGTGCTAGAGAATCCTACCCGATCACAGATACGCAGTATTTT
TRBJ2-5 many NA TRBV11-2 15 CASSLSPGVRETQYF TGTGCCAGCAGCTTAAGTCCAGGGGTCAGAGAGACCCAGTACTTC
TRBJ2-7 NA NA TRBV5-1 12 CASSLGNYEQYF TGCGCCAGCAGCTTGGGTAACTACGAGCAGTACTTC
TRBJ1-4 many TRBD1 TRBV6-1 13 CASSGQGGEKLFF TGTGCCAGCAGTGGACAGGGCGGCGAAAAACTGTTTTTT
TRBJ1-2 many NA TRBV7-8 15 CASSSQGSRGYGYTF TGTGCCAGCAGCTCGCAGGGCTCGAGGGGCTATGGCTACACCTTC
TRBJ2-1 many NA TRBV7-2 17 CASSLKIGGTTYNEQFF TGTGCCAGCAGCCTCAAGATCGGGGGAACCACCTACAATGAGCAGTTCTTC
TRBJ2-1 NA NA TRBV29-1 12 CSGARRTPTQFF TGCAGCGGGGCACGCAGGACACCGACCCAGTTCTTC
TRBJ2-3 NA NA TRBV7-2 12 CASSLVSDTQYF TGTGCCAGCAGCTTAGTTTCAGATACGCAGTATTTT
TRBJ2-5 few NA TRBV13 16 CASSLASGRRSETQYF TGTGCCAGCAGCTTAGCATCCGGCAGGCGATCTGAGACCCAGTACTTC
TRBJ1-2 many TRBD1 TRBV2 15 CARGMDRGRVYGYTF TGTGCCAGGGGAATGGACAGGGGGCGCGTCTATGGCTACACCTTC
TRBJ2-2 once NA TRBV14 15 CASSQARVRTGELFF TGTGCCAGCAGCCAAGCCAGGGTCCGAACCGGGGAGCTGTTTTTT
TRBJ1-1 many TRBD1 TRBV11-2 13 CASSWDRNTEAFF TGTGCCAGCAGCTGGGACAGAAACACTGAAGCTTTCTTT
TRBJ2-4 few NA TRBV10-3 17 CAISENPTALAKNIQYF TGTGCCATCAGTGAAAATCCTACTGCTCTAGCCAAAAACATTCAGTACTTC
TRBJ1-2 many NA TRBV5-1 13 CASSTDGAYGYTF TGCGCCAGCAGCACCGACGGAGCCTATGGCTACACCTTC
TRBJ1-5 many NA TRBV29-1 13 CSVTWGNNQPQHF TGCAGCGTTACCTGGGGGAACAATCAGCCCCAGCATTTT
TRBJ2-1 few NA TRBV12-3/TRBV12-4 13 CASSWGSQNEQFF TGTGCCAGCAGTTGGGGCTCTCAAAATGAGCAGTTCTTC
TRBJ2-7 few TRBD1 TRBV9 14 CASNLQGMGYEQYF TGTGCCAGCAACTTACAGGGGATGGGCTACGAGCAGTACTTC
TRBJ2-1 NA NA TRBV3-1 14 CASSQGWGGHEQFF TGTGCCAGCAGCCAAGGATGGGGGGGGCATGAGCAGTTCTTC
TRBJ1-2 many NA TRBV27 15 CASSYGALTNYGYTF TGTGCCAGCAGTTACGGGGCCCTTACTAACTATGGCTACACCTTC
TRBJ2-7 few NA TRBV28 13 CASRGRDPYEQYF TGTGCCAGCAGGGGACGGGACCCCTACGAGCAGTACTTC
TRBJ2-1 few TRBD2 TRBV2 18 CASTLAGGSIALYNEQFF TGTGCCAGCACCCTAGCGGGGGGGTCGATTGCCCTCTACAATGAGCAGTTCTTC
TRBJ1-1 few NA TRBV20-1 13 CSAPGTRNTEAFF TGCAGTGCCCCCGGGACGCGGAACACTGAAGCTTTCTTT
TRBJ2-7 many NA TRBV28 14 CASTPQPNLYEQYF TGTGCCAGCACCCCCCAGCCCAATCTCTACGAGCAGTACTTC
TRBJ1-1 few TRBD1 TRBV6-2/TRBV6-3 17 CASSYVLTSDRGLGAFF TGTGCCAGCAGTTACGTATTAACTTCGGACAGGGGGCTCGGAGCTTTCTTT
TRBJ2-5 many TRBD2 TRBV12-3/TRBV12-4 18 CASTRGYSGGKDRETQYF TGTGCCAGCACCCGGGGCTATAGCGGGGGAAAAGATCGGGAGACCCAGTACTTC
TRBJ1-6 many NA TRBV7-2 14 CASSLSGSDSPLHF TGTGCCAGCAGCTTATCCGGGAGTGATTCACCCCTCCACTTT
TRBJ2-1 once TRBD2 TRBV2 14 CARRVLAGGNEQFF TGTGCCAGGAGAGTACTAGCGGGAGGCAATGAGCAGTTCTTC
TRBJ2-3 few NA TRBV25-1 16 CASSGPGTSSTDTQYF TGTGCCAGCAGTGGGCCCGGGACTTCATCCACAGATACGCAGTATTTT
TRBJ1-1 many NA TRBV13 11 CASSLAPEAFF TGTGCCAGCAGCTTAGCCCCTGAAGCTTTCTTT
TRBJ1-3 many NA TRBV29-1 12 CSVVEYGNTIYF TGCAGCGTTGTCGAATATGGAAACACCATATATTTT
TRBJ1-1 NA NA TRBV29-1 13 CSVPDRTNTEAFF TGCAGCGTTCCCGACAGAACTAACACTGAAGCTTTCTTT
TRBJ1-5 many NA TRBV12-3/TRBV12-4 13 CASSLGGQQPQHF TGTGCCAGCAGTTTAGGTGGACAGCAGCCCCAGCATTTT
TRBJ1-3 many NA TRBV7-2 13 CASTPSPGNTIYF TGTGCCAGCACCCCAAGTCCCGGAAACACCATATATTTT
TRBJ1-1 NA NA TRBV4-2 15 CASSQGGVVNTEAFF TGTGCCAGCAGCCAAGGGGGGGTGGTGAACACTGAAGCTTTCTTT
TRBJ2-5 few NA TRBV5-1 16 CASSLLPDINQETQYF TGCGCCAGCAGCTTGTTACCGGACATCAATCAAGAGACCCAGTACTTC
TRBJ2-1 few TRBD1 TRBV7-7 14 CASSPRTGPNEQFF TGTGCCAGCAGCCCCCGGACAGGGCCCAATGAGCAGTTCTTC
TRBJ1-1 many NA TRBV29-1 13 CSAYLRPNTEAFF TGCAGCGCCTACCTCCGACCGAACACTGAAGCTTTCTTT
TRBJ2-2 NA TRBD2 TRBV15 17 CATRAPGLAGNTGELFF TGTGCCACCAGGGCCCCGGGGCTAGCGGGGAACACCGGGGAGCTGTTTTTT
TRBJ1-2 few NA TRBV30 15 CAWSISTTGAGGYTF TGTGCCTGGAGTATCAGTACGACGGGGGCCGGTGGCTACACCTTC
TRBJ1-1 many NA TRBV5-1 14 CASSLQGVGTEAFF TGCGCCAGCAGCTTACAGGGAGTCGGCACTGAAGCTTTCTTT
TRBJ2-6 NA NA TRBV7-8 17 CASSFRRGGSGANVLTF TGTGCCAGCAGCTTCCGACGTGGGGGCTCTGGGGCCAACGTCCTGACTTTC
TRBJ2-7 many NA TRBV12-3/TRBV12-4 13 CASSYGGAYEQYF TGTGCCAGCTCATATGGGGGAGCCTACGAGCAGTACTTC
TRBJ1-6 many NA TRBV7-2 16 CASSLAIRTRLSPLHF TGTGCCAGCAGCTTAGCGATCCGGACACGTCTTTCACCCCTCCACTTT
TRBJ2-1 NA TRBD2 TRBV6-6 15 CASSTGTSGGNEQFF TGTGCCAGCAGTACCGGGACTAGCGGGGGCAATGAGCAGTTCTTC
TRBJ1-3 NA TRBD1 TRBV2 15 CASSTDRVAGNTIYF TGTGCCAGCAGCACCGACAGGGTAGCTGGAAACACCATATATTTT